This T cell receptor beta chain appears in the sequencing data of a study of CD4+ T cells in melanoma. The protocol was immunoSEQ multiplex PCR, while the TCRdb copy is restricted to in-frame clones and leaves out a portion. The sample lists about 110,000 clones; 92% were seen once. The V gene's germline CDR1 is MRHNA and CDR2 SNTAGT. The CDR3 sequence is 12 residues long. The V end was cut by 1 base, the J end by 5 bases, with 3 bases between. This clone was counted once. The sequence came from a human donor with melanoma. Sequences were obtained from peripheral blood. The chain couples TRBV6-4 to TRBJ2-1; D gene uncertain. The CDR3: CASSDLNNEQFF. The DNA for the CDR3 is TGTGCCAGCAGTGACTTGAACAATGAGCAGTTCTTC.